This T cell receptor beta chain emerged from a study of CD8+ T cells in alopecia areata (dated by TCRdb to 2017 to 2018). For the study in its entirety: The treated patients, all with moderate-to-severe alopecia areata, were enrolled in an open-label pilot trial of oral tofacitinib given at 5 to 10 mg twice daily. RNA was extracted with the PAXgene miRNA kit for fixed scalp, the miRNeasy kit for PBMCs, and the RNeasy kit for mouse skin. Patients on tofacitinib were biopsied at baseline and after 4 and 24 weeks of treatment, and several of the patients also had a later scalp biopsy. High-throughput TCRbeta sequencing was used to examine T cell clonal expansion in alopecia areata in both the C3H/HeJ mouse model and human patients. Scalp clonality was compared across normal scalp (n=4), patchy alopecia areata scalp (n=8), and alopecia totalis/universalis scalp (n=8). immunoSEQ multiplex PCR using 35 Vbeta forward primers and 13 Jbeta reverse primers was used to amplify TCRbeta CDR3 regions. The SALT score, which quantifies the percentage of affected scalp surface area, was used to measure disease severity in treated patients. Scalp tissue and sorted CD4+ and CD8+ peripheral blood T cells from patchy and totalis/universalis alopecia areata patients and from healthy controls were covered by human TCRbeta sequencing. Tofacitinib was administered for 6 to 18 months, and 6 months of follow-up off drug were then conducted to assess delayed response and recurrence. General conclusions and limits of the study: Compared with normal scalp, lesional scalp, particularly in alopecia totalis/universalis, had higher clonality and more expanded CD8+ clones, which suggests antigenic drive. During tofacitinib treatment, many expanded lesional clones stuck around in both scalp and blood, and this persistence may partly explain why relapse happens after treatment is stopped. Scalp TCR repertoire analysis is complicated because resident alphabeta T cells in normal human skin are also sequenced, whereas mouse skin is dominated by gammadelta T cells. With tofacitinib, both scalp clonality and the number of expanded CD8+ clones among the top 100 scalp clones went down significantly. Because the treated cohort was small and had just a single nonresponder, larger studies are needed to establish links between baseline CD8+ expansion and response. Shared TCR sequences between patients were less evident than in mice, which may be partly attributable to HLA diversity in the patient population.

The library was made by the immunoSEQ multiplex PCR assay. RNA was extracted from all samples and reverse transcribed into cDNA, which served as template for TCR sequencing. SuperScript III was used for first-strand cDNA synthesis, primed with a 2:1 mix of oligo-dT and random hexamers. A synthetic immune receptor repertoire was used to gauge amplification bias, and whatever bias remained was removed computationally. The paper's processing steps were these. After raw reads were preprocessed to remove errors, the CDR3 was defined following IMGT conventions as running from the conserved cysteine to phenylalanine. Clonality was computed as 1 minus the Shannon entropy, with the entropy normalized by log2 of the number of productive unique TCRs. Whether scalp clones were CD4 or CD8 was inferred by matching scalp TCRbeta sequences against CD4 and CD8 repertoires sorted from blood. In its TCRdb copy, this immuneACCESS table keeps in-frame sequences only and misses some clones. Where compared with another copy, unresolved V genes explain less than half of these, and the others have no known cause. That table gives V, J and clone size, and the DNA gave D and trimming. This sample gives some 190,000 clones in total; 60% to 70% of them show up just once. The ten largest account for around 0.69% of the sample.

The sample's time point, from its label and the paper: more than three weeks on oral tofacitinib. The intended sense of this specimen's treatment or condition label: oral pan-JAK inhibitor, 5-10 mg twice daily. Peripheral blood and lesional scalp punch biopsies were obtained from patients with alopecia areata. PBMCs were isolated by density centrifugation and stained for CD3, CD4 and CD8, after which CD4+ and CD8+ T cells were sorted on a FACSAria. Notes on this clone: Which antigen it targets is not known. No base qualities exist here, and no much larger clone lies one base off it.

Inclusive of the bounding cysteine and phenylalanine, the CDR3 is 16 residues long. Only the CDR3 portion is preserved as DNA: 48 bases, with reading frame beginning at the first base. For this chain, trimming is 5 bases at the V end and 0 bases at the J end, and the number of junction bases without a gene match is 7. The germline V gene (reference sequence) yields SEHNR for CDR1 and FQNEAQ for CDR2. The source is a human donor with alopecia areata. The chain couples TRBV7-9 to TRBJ1-1, with TRBD1 identical over 9 junction bases. The specimen comprised CD4+ T cells sorted from blood, sampled at week 4, from a patient treated with tofacitinib. The CDR3 reads CASSPLGQGMNTEAFF. The DNA sequence is given as TGTGCCAGCAGCCCGCTGGGACAGGGAATGAACACTGAAGCTTTCTTT.